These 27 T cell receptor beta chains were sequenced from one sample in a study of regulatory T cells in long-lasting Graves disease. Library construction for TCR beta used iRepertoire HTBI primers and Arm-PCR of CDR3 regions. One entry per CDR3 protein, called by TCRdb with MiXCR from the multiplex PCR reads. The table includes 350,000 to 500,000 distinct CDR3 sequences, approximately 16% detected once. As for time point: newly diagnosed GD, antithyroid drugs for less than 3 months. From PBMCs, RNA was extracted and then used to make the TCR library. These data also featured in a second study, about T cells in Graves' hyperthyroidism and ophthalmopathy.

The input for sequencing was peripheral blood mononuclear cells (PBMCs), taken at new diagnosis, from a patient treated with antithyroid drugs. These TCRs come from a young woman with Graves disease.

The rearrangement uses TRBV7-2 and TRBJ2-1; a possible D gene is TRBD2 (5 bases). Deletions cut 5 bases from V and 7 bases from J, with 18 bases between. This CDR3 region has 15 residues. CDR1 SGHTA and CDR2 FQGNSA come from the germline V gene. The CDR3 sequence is CASSPSPIRENEQFF. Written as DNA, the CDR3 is TGTGCCAGCAGCCCCTCCCCTATCCGGGAAAATGAGCAGTTCTTC.

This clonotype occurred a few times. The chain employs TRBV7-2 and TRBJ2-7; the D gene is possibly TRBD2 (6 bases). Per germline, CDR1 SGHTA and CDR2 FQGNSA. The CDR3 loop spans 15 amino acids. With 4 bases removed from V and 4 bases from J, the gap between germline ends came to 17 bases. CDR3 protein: CASSSRWGLFYEQYF. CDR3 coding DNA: TGTGCCAGCAGCTCACGGTGGGGACTTTTTTACGAGCAGTACTTC.

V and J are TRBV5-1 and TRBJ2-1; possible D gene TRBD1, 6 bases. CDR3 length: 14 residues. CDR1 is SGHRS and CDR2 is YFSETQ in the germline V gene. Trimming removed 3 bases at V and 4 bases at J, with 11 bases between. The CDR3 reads CASSSGQVYNEQFF. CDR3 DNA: TGCGCCAGCAGCTCGGGACAAGTATACAATGAGCAGTTCTTC.

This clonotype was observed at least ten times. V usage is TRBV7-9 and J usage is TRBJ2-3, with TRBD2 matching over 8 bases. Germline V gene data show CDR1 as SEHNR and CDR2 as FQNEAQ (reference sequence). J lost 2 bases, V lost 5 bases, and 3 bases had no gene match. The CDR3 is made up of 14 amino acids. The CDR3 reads CASSMTSATDTQYF. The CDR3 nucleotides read TGTGCCAGCAGCATGACTAGCGCCACAGATACGCAGTATTTT.

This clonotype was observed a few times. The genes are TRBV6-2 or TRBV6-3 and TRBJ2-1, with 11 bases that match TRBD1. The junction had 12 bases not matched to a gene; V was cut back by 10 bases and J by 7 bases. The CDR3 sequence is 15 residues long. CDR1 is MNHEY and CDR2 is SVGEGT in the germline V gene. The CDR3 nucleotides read TGTGCCATTTCCCCCCGGGACAGGGGGTGGAATGAGCAGTTCTTC. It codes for CAISPRDRGWNEQFF.

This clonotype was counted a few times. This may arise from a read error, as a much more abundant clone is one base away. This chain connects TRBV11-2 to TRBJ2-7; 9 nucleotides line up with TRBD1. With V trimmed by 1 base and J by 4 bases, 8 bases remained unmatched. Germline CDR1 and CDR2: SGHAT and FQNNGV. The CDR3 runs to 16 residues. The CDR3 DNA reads TGTGCCAGCAGCTTAGTGGTTACAGGGGGCGTTTACGAGCAGTACGTC. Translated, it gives CASSLVVTGGVYEQYV.

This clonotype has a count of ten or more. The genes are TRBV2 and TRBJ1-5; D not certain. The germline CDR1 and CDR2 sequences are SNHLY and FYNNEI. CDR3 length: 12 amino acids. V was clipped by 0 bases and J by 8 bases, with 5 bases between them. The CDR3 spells CASSEALEPQHF. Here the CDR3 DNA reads TGTGCCAGCAGTGAAGCTTTGGAGCCCCAGCATTTT.

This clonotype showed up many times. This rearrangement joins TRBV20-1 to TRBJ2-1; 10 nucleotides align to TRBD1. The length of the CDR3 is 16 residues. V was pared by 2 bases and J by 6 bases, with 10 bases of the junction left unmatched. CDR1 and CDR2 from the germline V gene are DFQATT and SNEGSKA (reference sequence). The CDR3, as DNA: TGCAGTGCTAGAAGCCCCGGGACAGGGGTGGGCAATGAGCAGTTCTTC. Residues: CSARSPGTGVGNEQFF.

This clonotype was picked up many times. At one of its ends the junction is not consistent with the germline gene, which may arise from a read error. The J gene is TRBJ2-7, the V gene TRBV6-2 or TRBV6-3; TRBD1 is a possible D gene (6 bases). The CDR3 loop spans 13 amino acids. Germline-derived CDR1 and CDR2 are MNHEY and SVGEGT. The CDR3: CASSQDRTYEQYF. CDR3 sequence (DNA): TGCGCCAGCAGCCAAGACAGGACCTACGAGCAGTACTTC.

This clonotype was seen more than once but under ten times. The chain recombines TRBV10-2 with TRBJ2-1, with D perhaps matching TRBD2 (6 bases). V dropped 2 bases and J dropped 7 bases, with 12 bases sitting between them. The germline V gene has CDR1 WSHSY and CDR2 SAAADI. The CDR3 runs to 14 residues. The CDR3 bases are TGCGCCAGCAGTGAGACGGGCGGGGTGAATGAGCAGTTCTTC. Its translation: CASSETGGVNEQFF.

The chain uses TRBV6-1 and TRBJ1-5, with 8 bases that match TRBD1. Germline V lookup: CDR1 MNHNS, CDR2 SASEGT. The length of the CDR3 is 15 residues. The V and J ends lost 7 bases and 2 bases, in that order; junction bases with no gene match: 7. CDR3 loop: CASTEQGGGNQPQHF. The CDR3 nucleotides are TGTGCCAGCACAGAACAGGGGGGAGGCAATCAGCCCCAGCATTTT.

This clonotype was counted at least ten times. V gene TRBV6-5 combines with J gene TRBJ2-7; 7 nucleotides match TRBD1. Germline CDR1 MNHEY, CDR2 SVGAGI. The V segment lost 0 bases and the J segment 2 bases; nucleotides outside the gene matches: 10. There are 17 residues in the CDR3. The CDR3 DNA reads TGTGCCAGCAGTTACTCGAAGGCGACAGGGAATACCTACGAGCAGTACTTC. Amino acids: CASSYSKATGNTYEQYF.

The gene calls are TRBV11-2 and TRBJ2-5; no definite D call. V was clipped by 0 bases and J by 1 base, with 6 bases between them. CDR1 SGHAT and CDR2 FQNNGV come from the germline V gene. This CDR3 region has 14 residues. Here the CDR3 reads CASSLEPAQETQYF. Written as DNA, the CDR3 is TGTGCCAGCAGCTTAGAGCCAGCCCAAGAGACCCAGTACTTC.

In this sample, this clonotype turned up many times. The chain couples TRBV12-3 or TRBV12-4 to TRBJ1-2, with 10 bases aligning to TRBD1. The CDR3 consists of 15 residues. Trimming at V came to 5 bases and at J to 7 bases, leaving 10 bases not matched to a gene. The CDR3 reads CASSNDRGLPGGYTF. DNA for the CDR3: TGTGCCAGCAGTAACGACAGGGGGCTCCCTGGTGGCTACACCTTC.

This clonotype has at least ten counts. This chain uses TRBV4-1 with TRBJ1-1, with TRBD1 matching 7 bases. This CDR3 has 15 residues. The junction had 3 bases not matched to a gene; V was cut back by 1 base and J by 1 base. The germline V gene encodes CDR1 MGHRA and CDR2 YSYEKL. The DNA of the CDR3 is TGCGCCAGCAGCCAAGCGGGACAGCCGAACACTGAAGCTTTCTTT. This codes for CASSQAGQPNTEAFF.

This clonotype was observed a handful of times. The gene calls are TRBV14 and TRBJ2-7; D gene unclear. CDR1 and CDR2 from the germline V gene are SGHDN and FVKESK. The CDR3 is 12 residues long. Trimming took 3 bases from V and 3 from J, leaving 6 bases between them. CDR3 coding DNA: TGTGCCAGCAGCCATTCAGTCTACGAGCAGTACTTC. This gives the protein CASSHSVYEQYF.

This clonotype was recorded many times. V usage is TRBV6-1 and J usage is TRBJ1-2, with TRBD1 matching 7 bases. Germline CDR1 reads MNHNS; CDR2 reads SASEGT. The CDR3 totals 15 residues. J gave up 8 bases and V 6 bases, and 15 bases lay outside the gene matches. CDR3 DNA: TGTGCCAGCAGGGGGTCCGGGACAGCGACGTCCGGCTACACCTTC. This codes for CASRGSGTATSGYTF.

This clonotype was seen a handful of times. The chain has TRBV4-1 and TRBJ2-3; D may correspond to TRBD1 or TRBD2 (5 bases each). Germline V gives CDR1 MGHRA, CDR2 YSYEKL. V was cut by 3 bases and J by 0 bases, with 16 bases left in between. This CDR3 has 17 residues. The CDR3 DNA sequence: TGCGCCAGCAGCCAGGCAGGGACCGGTGATAGCACAGATACGCAGTATTTT. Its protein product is CASSQAGTGDSTDTQYF.

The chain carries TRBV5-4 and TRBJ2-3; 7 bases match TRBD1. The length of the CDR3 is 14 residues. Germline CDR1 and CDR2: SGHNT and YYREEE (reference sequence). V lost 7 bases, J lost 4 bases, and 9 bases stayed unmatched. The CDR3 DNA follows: TGTGCCAGCGGGGACAGAGGAGGTTCAGATACGCAGTATTTT. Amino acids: CASGDRGGSDTQYF.

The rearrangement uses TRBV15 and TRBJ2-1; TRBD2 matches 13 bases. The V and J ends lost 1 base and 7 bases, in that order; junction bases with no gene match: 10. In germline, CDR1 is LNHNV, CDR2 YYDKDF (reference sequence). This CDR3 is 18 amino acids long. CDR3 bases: TGTGCCACCAGCAGAGGACTAGCGGGAGGCGCCGGTTGGAATGAGCAGTTCTTC. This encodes CATSRGLAGGAGWNEQFF.

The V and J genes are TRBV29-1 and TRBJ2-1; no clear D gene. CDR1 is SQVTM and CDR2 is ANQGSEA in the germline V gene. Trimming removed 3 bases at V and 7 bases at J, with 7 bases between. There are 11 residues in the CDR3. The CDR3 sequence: CSVERSNEQFF. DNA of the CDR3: TGCAGCGTTGAGCGGTCTAATGAGCAGTTCTTC.

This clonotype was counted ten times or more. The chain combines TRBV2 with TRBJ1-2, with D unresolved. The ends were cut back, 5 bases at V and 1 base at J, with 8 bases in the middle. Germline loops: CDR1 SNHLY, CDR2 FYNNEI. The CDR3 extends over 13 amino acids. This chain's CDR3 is CASSIRYNYGYTF. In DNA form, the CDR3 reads TGTGCCAGCAGTATTCGATATAACTATGGCTACACCTTC.

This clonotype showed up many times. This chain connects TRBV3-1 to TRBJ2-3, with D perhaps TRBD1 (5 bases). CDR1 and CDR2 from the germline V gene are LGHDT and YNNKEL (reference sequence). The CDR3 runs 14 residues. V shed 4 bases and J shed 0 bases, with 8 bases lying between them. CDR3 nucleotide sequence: TGTGCCAGCAGCCGGGGCGAGAGCACAGATACGCAGTATTTT. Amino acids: CASSRGESTDTQYF.

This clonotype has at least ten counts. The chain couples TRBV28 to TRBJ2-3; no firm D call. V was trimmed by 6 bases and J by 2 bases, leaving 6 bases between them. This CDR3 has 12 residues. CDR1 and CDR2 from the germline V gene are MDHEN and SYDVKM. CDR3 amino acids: CASRGFTDTQYF. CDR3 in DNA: TGTGCCAGCAGGGGGTTCACAGATACGCAGTATTTT. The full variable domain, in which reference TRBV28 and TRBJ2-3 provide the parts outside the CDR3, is DVKVTQSSRYLVKRTGEKVFLECVQDMDHENMFWYRQDPGLGLRLIYFSYDVKMKEKGDIPEGYSVSREKKERFSLILESASTNQTSMYLCASRGFTDTQYFGPGTRLTVL.

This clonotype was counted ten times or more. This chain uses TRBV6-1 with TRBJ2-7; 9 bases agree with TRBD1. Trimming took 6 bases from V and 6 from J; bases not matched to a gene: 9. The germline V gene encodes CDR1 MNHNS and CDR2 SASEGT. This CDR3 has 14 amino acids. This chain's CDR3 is CASRMGTGSTEQYF. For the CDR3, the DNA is TGTGCCAGCAGGATGGGGACAGGGTCAACCGAGCAGTACTTC.

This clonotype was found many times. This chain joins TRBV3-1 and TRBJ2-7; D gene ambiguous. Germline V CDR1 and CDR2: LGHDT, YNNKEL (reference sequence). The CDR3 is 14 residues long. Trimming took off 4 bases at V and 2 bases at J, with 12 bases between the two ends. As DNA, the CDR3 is TGTGCCAGCAGCCCCGCCAGGCAGGCCTACGAGCAGTACTTC. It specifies CASSPARQAYEQYF.

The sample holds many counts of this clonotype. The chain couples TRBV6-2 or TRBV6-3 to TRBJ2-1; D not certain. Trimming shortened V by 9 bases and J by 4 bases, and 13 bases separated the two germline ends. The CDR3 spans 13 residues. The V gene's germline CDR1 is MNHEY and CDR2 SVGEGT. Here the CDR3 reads CASADSPYNEQFF. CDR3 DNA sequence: TGTGCCAGTGCAGACTCACCATACAATGAGCAGTTCTTC.